One TCR beta chain is described in this entry. Its antigen remains unknown. The data were obtained in a study of T cells in Graves' hyperthyroidism and ophthalmopathy. Study-wide findings and caveats: Separating ophthalmopathy from stable hyperthyroidism was achieved by a 13 V-J model. Within blood appeared most thyroid clonotypes that had expanded above 0.001.

Every diagnosis used clinical symptoms, serum thyroxine and TRAb, thyroid ultrasound and orbital computed tomography. More than 9.5 ml fresh peripheral blood yielded the PBMCs. Authors of the study amplified TCR beta CDR3 regions from RNA transcripts. An initial round of RT-PCR targeting the TCR CDR3 relied on the HTBI primer set. TCRdb analysed the multiplex PCR reads with MiXCR anew, one entry per CDR3 protein. Among around 400,000 distinct CDR3 sequences listed, 15% to 18% were seen once. The material sequenced was blood. The clonotype originates from a woman younger than 30 with Graves' hyperthyroidism that later progressed to Graves' ophthalmopathy.

The chain's CDR3 is CASSGDRGPSYEQYF. CDR3 DNA sequence: TGTGCCAGCAGCGGGGACAGGGGCCCGAGTTACGAGCAGTACTTC. The chain couples TRBV9 to TRBJ2-7; 10 bases line up with TRBD1. This CDR3 is 15 amino acids long. Germline CDR1 reads SGDLS; CDR2 reads YYNGEE. The V segment lost 3 bases and the J segment 4 bases; nucleotides outside the gene matches: 7.